The following is a TCR beta chain sequence with its context. The antigen remains unidentified. This specimen comes from a study of beta chain features in type 1 diabetes. Germline V gives CDR1 MNHEY, CDR2 SMNVEV (reference sequence). Trimming stripped 5 bases from V and 2 bases from J, with 13 bases between. The CDR3 is 15 amino acids. Whole-study findings and limits: Any HLA type influence on TCRB rearrangement was left unresolved here. Researchers report that Type 1 diabetes patients had moderately but significantly shorter TCRB CDR3s across all four CD4+ subsets.

Since all of the isolated RNA was reverse transcribed, expressed TCRB transcripts were what got sequenced. Using immunoSEQ multiplex PCR, the repertoire was profiled, and TCRdb retains in-frame clones only, with some absent. The sample carries some 280,000 clones, roughly 13% recorded once. Sequencing used naive CD4+ T cells from blood. V usage is TRBV27 and J usage is TRBJ1-5; no firm D call. This sequence was found in a young man with type 1 diabetes. In DNA, the CDR3 is TGTGCCAGCAGTACCACCAACCAGGGCAATCAGCCCCAGCATTTT. Translation: CASSTTNQGNQPQHF.